Following are 12 T cell receptor delta chains from one sample sequenced in a study of Vδ1+ human thymocytes. Study conclusions and caveats: Highly polyclonal TRG and TRD repertoires with Gaussian CDR3 length distributions appeared in thymus.

Antigens for these TCRs are unknown. Extracted RNA was reverse transcribed into cDNA. The CDR3 regions were amplified by multiplex PCR from V-gene primers to a constant-region primer. TCRdb re-processed the multiplex PCR reads using CATT. The sample has around 60,000 delta-chain clones, roughly 15% seen once; the top ten hold over 0.35%. Source material: Vdelta1+ gamma-delta thymocytes from the thymus. This sample's subset: FACS-sorted CD3+ TCRalphabeta- TCRVdelta1+ TCRVdelta2- thymocytes. These receptor sequences come from a girl under three years old who had congenital heart surgery.

This clone was counted once. The rearrangement uses TRDV1 and TRDJ1; 11 nucleotides agree with TRDD3. The ends lost 1 base at V and 1 base at J; junction bases unmatched: 11. Germline assignment: CDR1 TSWWSYY and CDR2 QGS. The CDR3 is 19 amino acids. CDR3 nucleotide sequence: TGTGCTCTTGGGGAACCGAGCTGGGGGATACCCCGGGGCACCGATAAACTCATCTTT. Encoded protein: CALGEPSWGIPRGTDKLIF.

In its sample, this clone was seen a few times. This rearrangement joins TRDV1 to TRDJ1; D is ambiguous. The V end was cut by 2 bases, the J end by 2 bases, with 15 bases between. There are 16 residues in the CDR3. Germline lookup yields CDR1 TSWWSYY and CDR2 QGS. This CDR3 is CALGEFSTLGTDKLIF. Here the CDR3 DNA reads TGTGCTCTTGGGGAATTTTCCACCCTCGGGACCGATAAACTCATCTTT.

The rearrangement joins TRDV1 to TRDJ1, with 7 bases aligning to TRDD3. The CDR3 has 19 residues. After removal of 4 bases from V and 0 bases from J, the junction contained 17 bases not matched to a gene. Germline-derived CDR1 and CDR2 are TSWWSYY and QGS. CDR3 sequence: CALGANTRGWGHYTDKLIF. The CDR3 DNA reads TGTGCTCTTGGGGCAAACACGCGAGGCTGGGGGCATTACACCGATAAACTCATCTTT.

The V gene is TRDV1, the J gene TRDJ1; TRDD3 agrees at 11 bases. There are 24 residues in the CDR3. Germline V lookup: CDR1 TSWWSYY, CDR2 QGS. With 0 bases clipped from V and 2 bases from J, the junction kept 26 bases outside the gene matches. The CDR3 is CALGELRSPKSFGGGYALTDKLIF. The CDR3, as DNA: TGTGCTCTTGGGGAACTTAGGTCTCCCAAGTCCTTCGGTGGGGGATACGCATTAACCGATAAACTCATCTTT.

This clone appeared a few times. V gene TRDV1 combines with J gene TRDJ1, with 11 positions matching TRDD3. This CDR3 region has 22 residues. Unmatched junction bases numbered 24, after V lost 1 base and J lost 5 bases. Germline V lookup: CDR1 TSWWSYY, CDR2 QGS. The CDR3 spells CALGERYKFLDYGGGYVDKLIF. The CDR3 nucleotides are TGTGCTCTTGGGGAACGGTATAAGTTCCTAGACTATGGTGGGGGATACGTGGATAAACTCATCTTT.

The sample holds a few counts of this clone. The chain is built from TRDV1 and TRDJ1, with 11 bases aligning to TRDD3. The germline gives CDR1 TSWWSYY, CDR2 QGS. J was trimmed by 8 bases and V by 2 bases; bases with no gene match: 16. This CDR3 is built from 18 residues. For the CDR3, the DNA is TGTGCTCTTGGGGAAGGACTCCTACTGGGGGATAAGGGCAAGAAACTCATCTTT. It translates to CALGEGLLLGDKGKKLIF.

This clone showed up just a few times. V gene TRDV1 combines with J gene TRDJ1, with 13 bases that match TRDD3. The CDR3 is 20 amino acids. J lost 5 bases, V lost 0 bases, and 15 bases had no gene match. CDR1 is TSWWSYY and CDR2 is QGS in the germline V gene. CDR3: CALGELSVKLVLGDTDKLIF. The CDR3 nucleotides read TGTGCTCTTGGGGAACTAAGTGTCAAACTTGTACTGGGGGATACGGATAAACTCATCTTT.

The gene calls are TRDV1 and TRDJ1; TRDD3 aligns across 12 bases. Germline CDR1 and CDR2: TSWWSYY and QGS. J gave up 7 bases and V 2 bases, and 17 bases lay outside the gene matches. This CDR3 spans 19 amino acids. Written as DNA, the CDR3 is TGTGCTCTTGGGGAATCTATCGCCTCGTACTGGGGGATACACACTAAACTCATCTTT. It translates to CALGESIASYWGIHTKLIF.

This clone appeared a few times. V is TRDV1 and J is TRDJ1, with a weak D call TRDD3 (5 bases). V was pared by 5 bases and J by 5 bases, with 15 bases between. Per germline, CDR1 TSWWSYY and CDR2 QGS. CDR3 length equals 14 residues. CDR3 sequence: CALGHPSPGDKLIF. In DNA form, the CDR3 reads TGTGCTCTTGGGCACCCGAGCCCTGGGGATAAACTCATCTTT.

The chain employs TRDV1 and TRDJ1; 7 bases match TRDD3. Per the germline V gene, CDR1 is TSWWSYY and CDR2 is QGS. This CDR3 spans 20 amino acids. With V trimmed by 5 bases and J by 0 bases, 21 bases remained unmatched. CDR3 residues: CALGKDWGSSFKGDTDKLIF. The CDR3 DNA follows: TGTGCTCTTGGGAAAGACTGGGGATCTAGCTTTAAAGGAGACACCGATAAACTCATCTTT.

This clone was picked up a small number of times. Compared with germline, one end of the junction differs, possibly owing to a read error. This sequence joins TRDV1 and TRDJ1; the match to TRDD3 covers 13 bases. The germline gives CDR1 TSWWSYY, CDR2 QGS. The CDR3 extends over 29 amino acids. CDR3 protein: CALGEGPFLRLLTGGYAAPSFHYTDKLIF. In DNA, the CDR3 is TGTGCTCTTGGGGAAGGTCCCTTCCTACGGCTTCTTACTGGGGGATACGCAGCCCCCTCGTTCCATTACACTGATAAACTCATCTTT.

The chain has TRDV2 and TRDJ1; 8 nucleotides line up with TRDD3. Trimming removed 3 bases from V and 0 bases from J; junction bases left unmatched: 14. This CDR3 spans 18 amino acids. The germline V gene encodes CDR1 GEAIGNYY and CDR2 EKD. The CDR3 is CACDPTDGGGGYTDKLIF. In nucleotides, the CDR3 is TGTGCCTGTGACCCCACGGATGGGGGTGGGGGATACACCGATAAACTCATCTTT.